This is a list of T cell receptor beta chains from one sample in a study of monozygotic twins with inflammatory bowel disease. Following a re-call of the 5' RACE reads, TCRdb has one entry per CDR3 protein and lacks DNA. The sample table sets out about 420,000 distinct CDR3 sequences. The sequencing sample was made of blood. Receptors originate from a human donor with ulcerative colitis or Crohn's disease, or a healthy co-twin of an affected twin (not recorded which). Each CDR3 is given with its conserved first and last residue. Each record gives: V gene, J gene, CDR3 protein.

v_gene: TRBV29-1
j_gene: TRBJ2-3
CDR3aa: CSVGGLVTGDTQYF

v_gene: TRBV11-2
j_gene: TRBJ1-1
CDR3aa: CASSLVVGGDTEAFF

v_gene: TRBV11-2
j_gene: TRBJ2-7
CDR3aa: CASSRLRNEQYF

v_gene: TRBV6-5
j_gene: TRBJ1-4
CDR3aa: CASSYSGQGDEKLFF

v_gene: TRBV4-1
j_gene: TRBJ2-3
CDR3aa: CASSSRGGAGGTDTQYF

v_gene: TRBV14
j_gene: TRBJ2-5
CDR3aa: CASSHSTRAKTQYF

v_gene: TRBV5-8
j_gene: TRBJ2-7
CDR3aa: CASSLQGLAGYEQYF

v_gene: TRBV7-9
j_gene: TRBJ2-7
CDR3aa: CATQLGDWGVRQYF

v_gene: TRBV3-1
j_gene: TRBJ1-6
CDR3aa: CASSPDPSLHF

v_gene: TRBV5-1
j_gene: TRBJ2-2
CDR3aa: CASSLSRGFGELFF

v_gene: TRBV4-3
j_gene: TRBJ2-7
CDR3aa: CASSQVFGGYEQYF

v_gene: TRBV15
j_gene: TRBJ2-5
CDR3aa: CATSREGTGVQETQYF

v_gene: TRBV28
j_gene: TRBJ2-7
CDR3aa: CASSWARGYEQYF

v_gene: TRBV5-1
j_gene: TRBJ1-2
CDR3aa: CASSLQGARAYGYTF

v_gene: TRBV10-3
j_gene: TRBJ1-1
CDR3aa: CAISELPNTEAFF

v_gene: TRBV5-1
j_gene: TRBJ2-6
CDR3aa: CASSSLTGGVSGANVLTF

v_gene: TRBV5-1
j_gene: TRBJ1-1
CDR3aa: CASSLGASTEAFF

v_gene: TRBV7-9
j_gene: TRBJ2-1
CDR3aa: CASSKDRRNFYNEQFF

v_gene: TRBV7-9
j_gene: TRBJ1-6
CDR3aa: CASSLGGLNSPLHF